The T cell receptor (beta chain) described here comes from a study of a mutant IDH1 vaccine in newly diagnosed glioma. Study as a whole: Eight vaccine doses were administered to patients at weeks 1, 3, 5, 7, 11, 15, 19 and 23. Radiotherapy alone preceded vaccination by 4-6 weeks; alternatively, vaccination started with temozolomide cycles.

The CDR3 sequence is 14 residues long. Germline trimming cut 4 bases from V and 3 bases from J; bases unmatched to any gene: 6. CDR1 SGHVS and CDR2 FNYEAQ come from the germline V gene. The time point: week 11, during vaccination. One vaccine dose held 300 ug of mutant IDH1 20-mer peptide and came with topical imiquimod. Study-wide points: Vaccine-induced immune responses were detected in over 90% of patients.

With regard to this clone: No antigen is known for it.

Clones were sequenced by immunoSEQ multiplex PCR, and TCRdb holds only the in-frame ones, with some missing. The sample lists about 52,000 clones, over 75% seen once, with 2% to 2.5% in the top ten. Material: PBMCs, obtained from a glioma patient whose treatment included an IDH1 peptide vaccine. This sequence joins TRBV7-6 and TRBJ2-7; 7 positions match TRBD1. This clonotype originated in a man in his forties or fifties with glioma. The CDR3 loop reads CASSSKRQGYEQYF. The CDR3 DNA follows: TGTGCCAGCAGCTCAAAACGACAGGGCTACGAGCAGTACTTC.